These 24 T cell receptor beta chains were sequenced from one sample in a study of cytomegalovirus exposure and HLA in healthy donors. The PCR contained 60 Vbeta and 13 Jbeta primers. The repertoire was sequenced with immunoSEQ multiplex PCR; TCRdb's copy has only in-frame clones and lacks some. The table gives 150,000 to 200,000 clones; the top ten clones make up about 0.8% of it. Specimen: PBMCs. These TCRs come from a woman between 18 and 29 years old in good health and CMV-seropositive.

This rearrangement joins TRBV18 to TRBJ1-4; 8 bases are a match to TRBD1. Per the germline V gene, CDR1 is KGHSH and CDR2 is LQKENI. V shed 2 bases, J shed 1 base, and the junction held 9 bases outside the gene matches. The CDR3 spans 18 residues. CDR3 protein: CASSPKMLTGETNEKLFF. In DNA form, the CDR3 reads TGTGCCAGCTCACCAAAAATGCTGACAGGGGAAACTAATGAAAAACTGTTTTTT.

This chain links TRBV5-1 with TRBJ2-1; weak D call: TRBD2 (5 bases). Per germline, CDR1 SGHRS and CDR2 YFSETQ. The length of the CDR3 is 14 residues. V shed 6 bases and J shed 7 bases, with 17 bases lying between them. The CDR3 sequence: CASKESTGGNEQFF. CDR3 sequence (DNA): TGCGCCAGCAAGGAGAGCACGGGCGGGAATGAGCAGTTCTTC.

V and J are TRBV19 and TRBJ2-7; 9 bases map to TRBD2. With 4 bases clipped from V and 3 bases from J, the junction kept 4 bases outside the gene matches. The CDR3 totals 14 residues. Germline V gives CDR1 LNHDA, CDR2 SQIVND (reference sequence). This CDR3 is CASSRGLANYEQYF. Written as DNA, the CDR3 is TGTGCCAGTAGTAGAGGACTAGCGAACTACGAGCAGTACTTC.

The chain carries TRBV5-4 and TRBJ2-5; maybe TRBD1 (8 bases). The CDR3 spans 14 residues. V shed 4 bases and J shed 11 bases, with 21 bases lying between them. Germline loops: CDR1 SGHNT, CDR2 YYREEE (reference sequence). The CDR3 DNA reads TGTGCCAGCAGCAGCGGGACGGGACAGGTGGAGCAGTACTTC. The encoded protein is CASSSGTGQVEQYF.

J is TRBJ1-2 and V is TRBV4-1; TRBD1 is a possible D gene (5 bases). V was pared by 3 bases and J by 7 bases, with 12 bases between. The V gene's germline CDR1 is MGHRA and CDR2 YSYEKL. The CDR3 totals 13 residues. CDR3 protein: CASSHIAGVGYTF. The DNA for the CDR3 is TGCGCCAGCAGCCACATCGCGGGGGTTGGCTACACCTTC.

This chain uses TRBV5-6 with TRBJ1-6; 8 nucleotides agree with TRBD1. This CDR3 comprises 17 residues. Losses at the gene ends were 3 bases for V and 6 bases for J; bases not matched to a gene: 11. Germline CDR1 and CDR2: SGHDT and YYEEEE. In DNA form, the CDR3 reads TGTGCCAGCAGCTCCGCCTGGACAGGGTCGGGTAATTCACCCCTCCACTTT. Residues: CASSSAWTGSGNSPLHF.

This rearrangement joins TRBV2 to TRBJ1-1; 9 positions match TRBD1. CDR3 size: 12 residues. J gave up 7 bases and V 11 bases, and 8 bases lay outside the gene matches. The germline CDR1 and CDR2 sequences are SNHLY and FYNNEI. The DNA of the CDR3 is TGTGCCTCAAATGGACAGGGGTTTGAAGCTTTCTTT. Protein product: CASNGQGFEAFF.

The chain employs TRBV4-2 and TRBJ2-1; D possibly corresponds to TRBD2 (5 bases). CDR3 length equals 16 residues. CDR1 LGHNA and CDR2 YNFKEQ come from the germline V gene. Trimming stripped 4 bases from V and 2 bases from J, with 15 bases between. The CDR3 region is CASSRRETAAYNEQFF. The CDR3 nucleotides are TGTGCCAGCAGCCGTCGGGAAACGGCTGCCTACAATGAGCAGTTCTTC.

The chain carries TRBV4-1 and TRBJ1-3; D call uncertain. This CDR3 has 15 residues. Per the germline V gene, CDR1 is MGHRA and CDR2 is YSYEKL. V was clipped by 0 bases and J by 1 base, with 7 bases between them. Here the CDR3 reads CASSQERGSGNTIYF. DNA of the CDR3: TGCGCCAGCAGCCAAGAAAGAGGATCTGGAAACACCATATATTTT.

About this clone: Other nucleotide sequences in the sample specify the same CDR3. V usage is TRBV2 and J usage is TRBJ2-7, with 12 bases matching TRBD2. After removal of 6 bases from V and 0 bases from J, the junction contained 3 bases not matched to a gene. The germline V gene encodes CDR1 SNHLY and CDR2 FYNNEI. CDR3 size: 15 residues. The CDR3 protein is CASRTLAGGSYEQYF. The CDR3 region has the DNA TGTGCCAGCAGGACACTAGCGGGAGGCTCCTACGAGCAGTACTTC.

V gene TRBV4-3 combines with J gene TRBJ1-1, with 8 bases fitting TRBD1. The CDR3 is 14 amino acids. Germline assignment: CDR1 LGHNA and CDR2 YSLEER. V gave up 0 bases and J gave up 5 bases; unmatched junction bases: 2. The DNA of the CDR3 is TGCGCCAGCAGCCAAGATCAGGGGGCAACTGAAGCTTTCTTT. Translating gives CASSQDQGATEAFF.

This chain joins TRBV7-9 and TRBJ1-4; 8 bases map to TRBD1. The CDR3 sequence is 12 residues long. Germline V CDR1 and CDR2: SEHNR, FQNEAQ (reference sequence). The V and J ends lost 3 bases and 13 bases, in that order; junction bases with no gene match: 4. The CDR3 spells CASSFGQGGLFF. DNA for the CDR3: TGTGCCAGCAGCTTTGGACAGGGCGGACTGTTTTTT.

The J gene is TRBJ2-7, the V gene TRBV9; 8 bases align to TRBD1. The CDR3 is made up of 14 amino acids. Trimming took 4 bases from V and 6 from J; bases not matched to a gene: 9. The germline gives CDR1 SGDLS, CDR2 YYNGEE. CDR3 protein: CASSSGQGLGEQYF. CDR3 nucleotide sequence: TGTGCCAGCAGCTCCGGACAGGGTCTCGGCGAGCAGTACTTC.

V usage is TRBV5-5 and J usage is TRBJ1-2; 7 nucleotides match TRBD1. Trimming took 0 bases from V and 2 from J; bases not matched to a gene: 7. The CDR3 is 16 residues long. Germline V CDR1 and CDR2: SGHKS, YYEKEE (reference sequence). This CDR3 reads CASSLGRGTLNYGYTF. The CDR3 DNA is TGTGCCAGCAGCTTGGGCAGGGGGACCCTCAACTATGGCTACACCTTC.

This chain uses TRBV5-1 with TRBJ1-2; TRBD1 is a possible D gene (5 bases). The V end lost 4 bases, the J end lost 0 bases, and 13 bases lay between the germline ends. The CDR3 runs 15 residues. Germline V gene sequence: CDR1 SGHRS, CDR2 YFSETQ. For the CDR3, the DNA is TGCGCCAGCAGCCAGACAGTAAAATCTAACTATGGCTACACCTTC. Its protein product is CASSQTVKSNYGYTF.

This chain links TRBV28 with TRBJ2-2, with D possibly matching TRBD2 (7 bases). The CDR3 totals 16 residues. The V gene's germline CDR1 is MDHEN and CDR2 SYDVKM. V was pared by 3 bases and J by 12 bases, with 23 bases between. This CDR3 reads CASSLGGAGAPLKLFF. The CDR3 DNA follows: TGTGCCAGCAGTTTGGGGGGGGCGGGGGCCCCTCTTAAGCTGTTTTTT.

V and J are TRBV4-2 and TRBJ2-5; D not certain. The CDR3 covers 15 residues. Per germline, CDR1 LGHNA and CDR2 YNFKEQ. Trimming took off 0 bases at V and 5 bases at J, with 13 bases between the two ends. The CDR3 region has the DNA TGTGCCAGCAGCCAAGATTCTGCAGCGACGGAGACCCAGTACTTC. Protein: CASSQDSAATETQYF.

This chain joins TRBV30 and TRBJ1-5, with unresolved D. This CDR3 has 15 amino acids. The ends were cut back, 0 bases at V and 4 bases at J, with 13 bases in the middle. Germline CDR1 is GTSNPN and CDR2 is SVGIG (reference sequence). The CDR3 sequence: CAWSVARGWNQPQHF. The CDR3 region has the DNA TGTGCCTGGAGTGTAGCCAGAGGATGGAATCAGCCCCAGCATTTT.

The rearrangement joins TRBV5-1 to TRBJ1-1, with D possibly being TRBD1 (5 bases). This CDR3 region has 14 residues. V was cut by 1 base and J by 6 bases, with 13 bases left in between. Germline V CDR1 and CDR2: SGHRS, YFSETQ. CDR3 sequence: CASSLYPGPAEAFF. The CDR3 nucleotides read TGCGCCAGCAGCTTGTATCCAGGGCCGGCTGAAGCTTTCTTT.

CDR3 bases: TGTGCCAGCAGCTCCGCTGACAGGGAAGCTTTCTTT. This encodes CASSSADREAFF. The genes are TRBV7-9 and TRBJ1-1, with a tentative D call TRBD1 (6 bases). Trimming removed 4 bases from V and 8 bases from J, with 11 bases in between. Per germline, CDR1 SEHNR and CDR2 FQNEAQ (reference sequence). This CDR3 comprises 12 residues.

The chain uses TRBV7-9 and TRBJ2-1; 9 bases agree with TRBD2. After removal of 5 bases from V and 14 bases from J, the junction contained 10 bases not matched to a gene. Germline V gene sequence: CDR1 SEHNR, CDR2 FQNEAQ (reference sequence). The CDR3 spans 13 residues. In nucleotides, the CDR3 is TGTGCCAGCAGCCAGGGGAGCGGGGGGAGGGAGTTCTTC. It yields the protein CASSQGSGGREFF. Complete variable domain (other parts from reference TRBV7-9 and TRBJ2-1): DTGVSQNPRHKITKRGQNVTFRCDPISEHNRLYWYRQTLGQGPEFLTYFQNEAQLEKSRLLSDRFSAERPKGSFSTLEIQRTEQGDSAMYLCASSQGSGGREFFGPGTRLTVL.

This chain joins TRBV7-9 and TRBJ2-7, with D tentatively TRBD2 (5 bases). V was shortened by 1 base and J by 3 bases, with 13 bases between the two germline ends. Germline V CDR1 and CDR2: SEHNR, FQNEAQ (reference sequence). The CDR3 length is 15 residues. The CDR3: CASSLEAARGYEQYF. Here the CDR3 DNA reads TGTGCCAGCAGCTTAGAGGCGGCACGGGGCTACGAGCAGTACTTC. Full variable domain (remainder filled in from reference TRBV7-9 and TRBJ2-7): DTGVSQNPRHKITKRGQNVTFRCDPISEHNRLYWYRQTLGQGPEFLTYFQNEAQLEKSRLLSDRFSAERPKGSFSTLEIQRTEQGDSAMYLCASSLEAARGYEQYFGPGTRLTVT.

This sequence joins TRBV5-6 and TRBJ2-2, with D unclear. The CDR3 has 15 amino acids. V dropped 1 base and J dropped 5 bases, with 12 bases sitting between them. The germline CDR1 and CDR2 sequences are SGHDT and YYEEEE. The CDR3 DNA is TGTGCCAGCAGCTTGTTGTCAACGGTTACCGGGGAGCTGTTTTTT. Its protein is CASSLLSTVTGELFF.

This chain uses TRBV10-3 with TRBJ1-6; D may be TRBD1 (6 bases). V was trimmed by 3 bases and J by 10 bases, leaving 10 bases between them. Per germline, CDR1 ENHRY and CDR2 SYGVKD. The CDR3 runs 13 residues. CDR3 sequence: CAISDLDSSPLHF. The CDR3 DNA sequence: TGTGCCATCAGTGACCTGGACAGCTCACCCCTCCACTTT.